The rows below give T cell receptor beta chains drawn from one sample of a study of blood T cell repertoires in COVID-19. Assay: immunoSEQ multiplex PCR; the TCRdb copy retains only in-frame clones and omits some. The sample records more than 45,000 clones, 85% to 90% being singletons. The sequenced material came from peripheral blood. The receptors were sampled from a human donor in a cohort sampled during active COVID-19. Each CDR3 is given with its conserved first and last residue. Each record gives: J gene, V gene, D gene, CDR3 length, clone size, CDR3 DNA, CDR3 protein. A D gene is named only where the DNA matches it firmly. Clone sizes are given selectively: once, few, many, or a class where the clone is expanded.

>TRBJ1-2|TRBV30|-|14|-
TGTGCCTGGAGTGTATTTCGACAGAACTATGGCTACACCTTC
CAWSVFRQNYGYTF
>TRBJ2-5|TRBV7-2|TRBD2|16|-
TGTGCCAGCCAAAAGCCCTCCGGCCTAGCGGTTAGGGCCCAGTACTTC
CASQKPSGLAVRAQYF
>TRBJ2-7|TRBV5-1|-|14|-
TGCGCCAGCAGCTTGGGTAGCTTGACCTACGAGCAGTACTTC
CASSLGSLTYEQYF
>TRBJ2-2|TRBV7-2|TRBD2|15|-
TGTGCCAGCAGCTTACGTCTAGCGGGAGCCGGGGAGCTGTTTTTT
CASSLRLAGAGELFF
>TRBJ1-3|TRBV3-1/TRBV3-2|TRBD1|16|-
TGTGCCAGCAGCCAAGACCTAGGGGGCCGGGGAAACACCATATATTTT
CASSQDLGGRGNTIYF
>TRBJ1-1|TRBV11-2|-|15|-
TGTGCCAGCAGCTTACAGGGGCAGTTGAACACTGAAGCTTTCTTT
CASSLQGQLNTEAFF
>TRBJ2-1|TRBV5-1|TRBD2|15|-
TGCGCCAGCAGCTTAACTAGCGGGACCTCCAATGAGCAGTTCTTC
CASSLTSGTSNEQFF
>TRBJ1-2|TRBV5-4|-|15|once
TGTGCCAGCAGCCCTGAACTACAGGATTTATATGGCTACACCTTC
CASSPELQDLYGYTF
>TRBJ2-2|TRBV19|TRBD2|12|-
TGTGCCGGGGGAGGGCCGGCCGGGGAGCTGTTTTTT
CAGGGPAGELFF
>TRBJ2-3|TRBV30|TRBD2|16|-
TGTGCCTGGAGTGGAGCAGGGAGGGTGGGCACAGATACGCAGTATTTT
CAWSGAGRVGTDTQYF
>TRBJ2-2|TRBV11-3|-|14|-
TGTGCCAGCAGCTTAGTGCGGGGCGCCGGGGAGCTGTTTTTT
CASSLVRGAGELFF
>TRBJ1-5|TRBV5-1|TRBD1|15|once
TGCGCCAGCAGCTTGACAGGGGAGAGCAATCAGCCCCAGCATTTT
CASSLTGESNQPQHF
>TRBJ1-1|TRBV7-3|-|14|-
TGTGCCAGCAGCTTAAGTCCAGGGAACACTGAAGCTTTCTTT
CASSLSPGNTEAFF
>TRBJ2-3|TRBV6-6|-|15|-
TGTGCCAGCAGTTATGTGGCACAGAACACAGATACGCAGTATTTT
CASSYVAQNTDTQYF
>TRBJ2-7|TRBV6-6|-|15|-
TGTGCCAGCAGCCTCGGGTTAGGGGTTAGGTACGAGCAGTACTTC
CASSLGLGVRYEQYF
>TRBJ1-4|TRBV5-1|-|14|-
TGCGCCAGCAGCTTGGCAGGGGAGGGTGAAAAACTGTTTTTT
CASSLAGEGEKLFF
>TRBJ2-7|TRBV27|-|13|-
TGTGCCAGCAGTCTGAAGGACAACTACGAGCAGTACTTC
CASSLKDNYEQYF
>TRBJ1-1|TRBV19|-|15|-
TGTGCCAACCCGGCTTTGAGGAGGTGGCTGGAAGAAGCTTTCTTT
CANPALRRWLEEAFF
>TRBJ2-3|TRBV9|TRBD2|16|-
TGTGCCAGCAGCGTAGCCGGGACTAGCGGTACAGATACGCAGTATTTT
CASSVAGTSGTDTQYF
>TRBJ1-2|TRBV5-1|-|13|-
TGCGCCAGCAGCTTGGCGACAGACTATGGCTACACCTTC
CASSLATDYGYTF
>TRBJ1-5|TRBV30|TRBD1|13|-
TGTGCCTTACGACAGGGCCTAAATCAGCCCCAGCATTTT
CALRQGLNQPQHF
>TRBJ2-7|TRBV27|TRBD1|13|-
TGTGCCAGCAGCCAGACAGGGTTTTACGAGCAGTACTTC
CASSQTGFYEQYF
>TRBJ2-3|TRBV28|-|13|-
TGTGCCAGCAGGACTCCCAGCACAGATACGCAGTATTTT
CASRTPSTDTQYF
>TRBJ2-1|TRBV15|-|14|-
TGTGCCACCAGCAGAGGAGAAACCTACAATGAGCAGTTCTTC
CATSRGETYNEQFF
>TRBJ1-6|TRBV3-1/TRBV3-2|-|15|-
TGTGCCAGCAGCCAAGACCTAGACAGGCGGTCACCCCTCCACTTT
CASSQDLDRRSPLHF
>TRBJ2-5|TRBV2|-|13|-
TGTGCCAGCAGTGGGTCGGGGAGAAAGACCCAGTACTTC
CASSGSGRKTQYF
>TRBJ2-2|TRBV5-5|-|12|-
TGTGCCAGCAGTTTGTATACCGGGGAGCTGTTTTTT
CASSLYTGELFF
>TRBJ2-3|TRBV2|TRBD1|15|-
TGTGCCAGCTACAGAGACAGGGGGCGAACAGATACGCAGTATTTT
CASYRDRGRTDTQYF
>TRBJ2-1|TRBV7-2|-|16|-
TGTGCCAGCAGCCCAGATGGGGCCTTGAACTACAATGAGCAGTTCTTC
CASSPDGALNYNEQFF
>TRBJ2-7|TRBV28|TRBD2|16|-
TGTGCCAGCAGTGCCTCCCCTAGCGGGGGGGCAGTAAAGCAGTACTTC
CASSASPSGGAVKQYF
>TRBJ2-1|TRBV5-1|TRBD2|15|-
TGCGCCAGCAGCTTGGTACTAGCGGACTCCAGGGAGCAGTTCTTC
CASSLVLADSREQFF
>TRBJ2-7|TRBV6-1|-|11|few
TGTGCCAGCAGTGACAGCTACGAGCAGTACTTC
CASSDSYEQYF
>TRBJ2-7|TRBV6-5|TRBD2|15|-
TGTGCCAGCAGCTCCCGGGGGGGAGCCGTCTACGAGCAGTACTTC
CASSSRGGAVYEQYF
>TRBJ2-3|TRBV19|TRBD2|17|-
TGTGCCAGTAGTATGGGGGGGAGTGAGTCGTCGACAGATACGCAGTATTTT
CASSMGGSESSTDTQYF
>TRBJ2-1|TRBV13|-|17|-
TGTGCCAGCAGCTTCCTCTCCTCGTCCCGGTACTACAATGAGCAGTTCTTC
CASSFLSSSRYYNEQFF
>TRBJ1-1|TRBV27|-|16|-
TGTGCCAGCACCCAAGGGCACGGACAGCCAAACACTGAAGCTTTCTTT
CASTQGHGQPNTEAFF
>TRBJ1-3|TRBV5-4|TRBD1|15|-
TGTGCCAGCAGCTCGGACAGGAACTCTGGAAACACCATATATTTT
CASSSDRNSGNTIYF
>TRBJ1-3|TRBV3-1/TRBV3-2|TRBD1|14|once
TGTGCCAGCAGGGACAGGGGACCTGGAAACACCATATATTTT
CASRDRGPGNTIYF
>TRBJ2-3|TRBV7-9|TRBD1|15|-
TGTGCCAGCAGCCGTGGGACAGCTAGCACAGATACGCAGTATTTT
CASSRGTASTDTQYF
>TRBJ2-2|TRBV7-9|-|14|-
TGTGCCAGCAGCCGAACACAGGGAGCCGGGGAGCTGTTTTTT
CASSRTQGAGELFF
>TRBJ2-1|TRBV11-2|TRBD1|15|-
TGTGCCAGCAGCTTAGTACAGGGGGGAGCATATGAGCAGTTCTTC
CASSLVQGGAYEQFF
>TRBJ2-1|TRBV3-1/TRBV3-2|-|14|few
TGTGCCAGCAGCCAGGGGGGGCCTGGCAATGAGCAGTTCTTC
CASSQGGPGNEQFF
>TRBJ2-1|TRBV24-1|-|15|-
TGTGCCACCAGTGACCTGAGAGTAGTTGGCAATGAGCAGTTCTTC
CATSDLRVVGNEQFF